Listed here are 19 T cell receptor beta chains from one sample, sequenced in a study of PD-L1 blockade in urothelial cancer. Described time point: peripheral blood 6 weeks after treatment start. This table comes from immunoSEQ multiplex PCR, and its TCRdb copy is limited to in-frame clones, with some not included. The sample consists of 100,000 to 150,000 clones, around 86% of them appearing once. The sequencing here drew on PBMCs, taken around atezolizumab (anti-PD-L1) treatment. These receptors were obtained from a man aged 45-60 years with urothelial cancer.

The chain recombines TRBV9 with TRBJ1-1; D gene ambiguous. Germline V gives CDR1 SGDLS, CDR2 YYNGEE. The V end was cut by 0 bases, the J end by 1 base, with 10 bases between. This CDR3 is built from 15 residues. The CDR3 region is CASSVVAGPNTEAFF. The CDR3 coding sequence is TGTGCCAGCAGCGTAGTTGCGGGTCCGAACACTGAAGCTTTCTTT.

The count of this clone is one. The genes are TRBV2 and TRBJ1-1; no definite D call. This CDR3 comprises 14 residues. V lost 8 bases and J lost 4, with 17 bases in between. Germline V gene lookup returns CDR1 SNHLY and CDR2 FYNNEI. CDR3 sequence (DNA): TGTGCCAGCTTTATTTTCCAACTCCCCACTGAAGCTTTCTTT. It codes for CASFIFQLPTEAFF. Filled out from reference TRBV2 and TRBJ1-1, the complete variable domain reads EPEVTQTPSHQVTQMGQEVILRCVPISNHLYFYWYRQILGQKVEFLVSFYNNEISEKSEIFDDQFSVERPDGSNFTLKIRSTKLEDSAMYFCASFIFQLPTEAFFGQGTRLTVV.

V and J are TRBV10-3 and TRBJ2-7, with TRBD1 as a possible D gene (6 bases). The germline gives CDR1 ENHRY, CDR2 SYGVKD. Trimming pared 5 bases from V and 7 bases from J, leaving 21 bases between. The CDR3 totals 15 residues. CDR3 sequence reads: CAISSRDTDYVEQYF. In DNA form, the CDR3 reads TGTGCCATCAGTTCACGGGACACGGATTATGTGGAGCAGTACTTC.

CDR3 loop: CASSPRLKTGGNTGELFF. Here the CDR3 DNA reads TGTGCCAGCAGCCCGCGTCTCAAAACCGGGGGAAACACCGGGGAGCTGTTTTTT. This chain links TRBV11-2 with TRBJ2-2, with D possibly TRBD2 on 6 matching bases. The V gene's germline CDR1 is SGHAT and CDR2 FQNNGV. Trimming removed 5 bases from V and 2 bases from J, with 21 bases in between. This CDR3 contains 18 residues.

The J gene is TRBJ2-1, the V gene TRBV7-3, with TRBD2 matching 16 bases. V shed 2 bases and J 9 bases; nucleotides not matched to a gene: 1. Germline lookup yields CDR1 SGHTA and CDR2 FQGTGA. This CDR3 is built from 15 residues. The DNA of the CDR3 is TGTGCCAGCAGCTTAGGGACTAGCGGGAGGGTTGAGCAGTTCTTC. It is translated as CASSLGTSGRVEQFF.

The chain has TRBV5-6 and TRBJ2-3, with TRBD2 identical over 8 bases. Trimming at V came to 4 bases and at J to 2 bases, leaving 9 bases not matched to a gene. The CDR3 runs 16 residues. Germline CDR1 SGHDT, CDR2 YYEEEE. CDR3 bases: TGTGCCAGCAGCCACCGGGTAGCGGGAATCACAGATACGCAGTATTTT. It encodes CASSHRVAGITDTQYF.

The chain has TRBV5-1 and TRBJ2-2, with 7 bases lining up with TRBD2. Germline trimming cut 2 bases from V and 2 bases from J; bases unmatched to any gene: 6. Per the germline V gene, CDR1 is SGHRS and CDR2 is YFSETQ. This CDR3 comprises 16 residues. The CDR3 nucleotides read TGCGCCAGCAGCTTTGAAAGCGGGATTAACACCGGGGAGCTGTTTTTT. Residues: CASSFESGINTGELFF.

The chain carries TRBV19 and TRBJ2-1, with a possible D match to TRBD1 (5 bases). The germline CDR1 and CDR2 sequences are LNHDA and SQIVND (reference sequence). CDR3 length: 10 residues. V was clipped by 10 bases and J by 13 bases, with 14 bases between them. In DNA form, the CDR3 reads TGTGCCACGGGCCCAGGGTCACAGTTCTTC. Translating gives CATGPGSQFF.

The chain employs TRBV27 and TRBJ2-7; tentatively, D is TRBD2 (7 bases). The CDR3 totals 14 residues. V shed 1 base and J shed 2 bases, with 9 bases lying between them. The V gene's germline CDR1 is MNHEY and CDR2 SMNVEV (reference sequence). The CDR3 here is CASSLYGGPYEQYF. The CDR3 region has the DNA TGTGCCAGCAGTTTATACGGGGGGCCCTACGAGCAGTACTTC.

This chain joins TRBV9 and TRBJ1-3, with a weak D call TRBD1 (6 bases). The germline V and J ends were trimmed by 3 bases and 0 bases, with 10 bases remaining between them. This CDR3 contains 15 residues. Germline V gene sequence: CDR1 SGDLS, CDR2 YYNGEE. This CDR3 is CASSETGHSGNTIYF. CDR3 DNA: TGTGCCAGCAGCGAGACAGGCCACTCTGGAAACACCATATATTTT.

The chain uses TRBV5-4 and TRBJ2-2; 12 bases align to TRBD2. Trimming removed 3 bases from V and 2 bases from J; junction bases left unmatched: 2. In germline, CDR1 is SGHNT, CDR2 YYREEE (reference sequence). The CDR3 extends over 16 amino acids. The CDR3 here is CASSSGLAGNTGELFF. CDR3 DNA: TGTGCCAGCAGCTCCGGACTAGCGGGAAACACCGGGGAGCTGTTTTTT.

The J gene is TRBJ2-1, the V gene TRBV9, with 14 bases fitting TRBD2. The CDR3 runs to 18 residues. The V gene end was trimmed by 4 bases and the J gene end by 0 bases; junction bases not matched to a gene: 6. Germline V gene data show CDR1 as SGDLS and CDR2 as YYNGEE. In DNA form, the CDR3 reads TGTGCCAGCAGCCCGGGACTAGCGGGAGATAGCTCCTACAATGAGCAGTTCTTC. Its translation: CASSPGLAGDSSYNEQFF.

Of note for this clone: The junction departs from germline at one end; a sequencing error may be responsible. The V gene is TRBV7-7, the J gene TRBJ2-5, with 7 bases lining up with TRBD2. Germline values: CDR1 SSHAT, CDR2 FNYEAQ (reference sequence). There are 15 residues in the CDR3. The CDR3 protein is CASSLSAGDVGTQYF. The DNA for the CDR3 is TGTGCTAGCAGCTTAAGCGCGGGAGACGTTGGGACCCAGTACTTC.

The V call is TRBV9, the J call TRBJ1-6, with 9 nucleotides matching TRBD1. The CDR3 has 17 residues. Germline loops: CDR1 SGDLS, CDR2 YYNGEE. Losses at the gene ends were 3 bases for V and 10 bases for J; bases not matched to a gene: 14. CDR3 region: CASSAALGTGKGSPLHF. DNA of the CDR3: TGTGCCAGCAGCGCAGCCTTAGGGACAGGGAAAGGCTCACCCCTCCACTTT.

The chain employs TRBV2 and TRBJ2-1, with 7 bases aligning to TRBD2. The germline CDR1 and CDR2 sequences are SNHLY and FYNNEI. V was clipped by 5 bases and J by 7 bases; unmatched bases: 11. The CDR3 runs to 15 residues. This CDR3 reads CASSFWGGRGNEQFF. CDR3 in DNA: TGTGCCAGCAGTTTTTGGGGCGGGAGAGGTAATGAGCAGTTCTTC.

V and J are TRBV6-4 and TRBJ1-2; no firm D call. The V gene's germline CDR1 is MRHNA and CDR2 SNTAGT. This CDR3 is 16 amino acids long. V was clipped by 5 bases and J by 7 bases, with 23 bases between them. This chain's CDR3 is CASSTAAAADYSGYTF. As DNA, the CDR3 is TGTGCCAGCAGTACAGCGGCAGCTGCAGACTATTCTGGCTACACCTTC.

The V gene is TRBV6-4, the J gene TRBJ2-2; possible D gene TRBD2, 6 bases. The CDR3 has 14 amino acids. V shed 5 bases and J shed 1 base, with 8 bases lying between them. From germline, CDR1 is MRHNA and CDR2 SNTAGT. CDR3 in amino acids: CASSRDLNTGELFF. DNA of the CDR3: TGTGCCAGCAGTAGGGACTTGAACACCGGGGAGCTGTTTTTT.

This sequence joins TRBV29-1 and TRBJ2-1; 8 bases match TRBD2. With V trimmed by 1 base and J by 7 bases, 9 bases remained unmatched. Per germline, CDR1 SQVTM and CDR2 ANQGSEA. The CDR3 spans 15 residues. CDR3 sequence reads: CSVEGASGSRNEQFF. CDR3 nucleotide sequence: TGCAGCGTTGAAGGGGCGAGCGGGAGCCGAAATGAGCAGTTCTTC.

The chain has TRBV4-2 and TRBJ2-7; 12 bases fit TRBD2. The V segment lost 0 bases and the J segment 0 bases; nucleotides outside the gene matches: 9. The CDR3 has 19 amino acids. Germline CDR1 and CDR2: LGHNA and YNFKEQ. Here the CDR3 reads CASSQDLASGRATSYEQYF. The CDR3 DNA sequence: TGTGCCAGCAGCCAAGATTTGGCTAGCGGGAGGGCCACCTCCTACGAGCAGTACTTC.